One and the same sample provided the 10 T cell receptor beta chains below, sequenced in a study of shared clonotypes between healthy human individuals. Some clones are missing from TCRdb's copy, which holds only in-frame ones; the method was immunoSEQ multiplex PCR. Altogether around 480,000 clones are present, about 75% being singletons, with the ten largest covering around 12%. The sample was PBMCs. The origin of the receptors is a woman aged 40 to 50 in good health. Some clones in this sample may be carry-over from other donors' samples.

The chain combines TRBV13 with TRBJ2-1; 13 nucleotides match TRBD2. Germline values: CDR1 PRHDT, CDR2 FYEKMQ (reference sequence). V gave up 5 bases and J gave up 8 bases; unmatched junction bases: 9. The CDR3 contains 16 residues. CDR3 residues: CASSTYRTSGSYEQFF. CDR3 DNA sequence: TGTGCCAGCAGCACTTACCGGACTAGCGGGAGTTATGAGCAGTTCTTC.

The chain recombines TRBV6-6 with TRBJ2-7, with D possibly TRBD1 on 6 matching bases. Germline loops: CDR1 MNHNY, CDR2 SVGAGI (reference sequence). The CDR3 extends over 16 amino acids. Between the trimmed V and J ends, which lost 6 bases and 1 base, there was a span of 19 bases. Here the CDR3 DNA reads TGTGCCAGCAGCCCAACCGGGACACCTAATTCCTACGAGCAGTACTTC. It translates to CASSPTGTPNSYEQYF.

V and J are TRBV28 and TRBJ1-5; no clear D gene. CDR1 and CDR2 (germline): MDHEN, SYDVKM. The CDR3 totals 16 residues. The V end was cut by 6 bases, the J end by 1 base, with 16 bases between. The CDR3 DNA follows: TGTGCCAGCAGCCTGATCGCAGGTGGGAGCAATCAGCCCCAGCATTTT. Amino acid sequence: CASSLIAGGSNQPQHF. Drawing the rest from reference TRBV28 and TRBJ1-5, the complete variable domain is DVKVTQSSRYLVKRTGEKVFLECVQDMDHENMFWYRQDPGLGLRLIYFSYDVKMKEKGDIPEGYSVSREKKERFSLILESASTNQTSMYLCASSLIAGGSNQPQHFGDGTRLSIL.

DNA of the CDR3: TGTGCCAGCAGCAAAGCGTCACTGACCTCCTACAATGAGCAGTTCTTC. Translated: CASSKASLTSYNEQFF. This chain joins TRBV21-1 and TRBJ2-1. TRBV21-1 is a pseudogene. The CDR3 has 16 residues.

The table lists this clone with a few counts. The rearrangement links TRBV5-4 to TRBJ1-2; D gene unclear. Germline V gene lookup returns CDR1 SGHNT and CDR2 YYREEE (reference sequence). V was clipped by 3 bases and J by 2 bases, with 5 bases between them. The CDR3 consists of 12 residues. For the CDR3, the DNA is TGTGCCAGCAGCTCGAGGAACTATGGCTACACCTTC. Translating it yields CASSSRNYGYTF.

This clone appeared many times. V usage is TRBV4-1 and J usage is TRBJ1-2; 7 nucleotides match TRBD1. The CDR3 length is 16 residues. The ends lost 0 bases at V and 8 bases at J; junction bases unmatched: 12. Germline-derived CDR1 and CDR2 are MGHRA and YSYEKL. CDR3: CASSQDYDRAPWGYTF. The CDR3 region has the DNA TGCGCCAGCAGCCAAGACTATGACAGGGCACCGTGGGGCTACACCTTC.

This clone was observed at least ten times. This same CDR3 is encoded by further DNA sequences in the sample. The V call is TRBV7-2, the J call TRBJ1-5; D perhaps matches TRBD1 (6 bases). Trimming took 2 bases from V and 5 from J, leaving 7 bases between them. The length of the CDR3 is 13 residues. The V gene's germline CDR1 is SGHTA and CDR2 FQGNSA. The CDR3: CASSLRGDQPQHF. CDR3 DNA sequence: TGTGCCAGCAGCTTAAGGGGGGATCAGCCCCAGCATTTT.

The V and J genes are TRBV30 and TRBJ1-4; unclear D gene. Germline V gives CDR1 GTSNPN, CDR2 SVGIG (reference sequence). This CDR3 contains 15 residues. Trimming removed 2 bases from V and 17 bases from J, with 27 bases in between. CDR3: CAWSYSSIMKHPIFF. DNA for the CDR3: TGTGCCTGGAGTTATTCTAGTATCATGAAACACCCCATTTTTTTT.

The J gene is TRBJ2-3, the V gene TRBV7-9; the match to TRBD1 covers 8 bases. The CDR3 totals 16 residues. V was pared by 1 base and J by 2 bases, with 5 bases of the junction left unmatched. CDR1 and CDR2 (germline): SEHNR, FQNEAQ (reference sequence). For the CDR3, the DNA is TGTGCCAGCAGCTTAGTAGGGACAGGTTCCACAGATACGCAGTATTTT. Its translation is CASSLVGTGSTDTQYF.

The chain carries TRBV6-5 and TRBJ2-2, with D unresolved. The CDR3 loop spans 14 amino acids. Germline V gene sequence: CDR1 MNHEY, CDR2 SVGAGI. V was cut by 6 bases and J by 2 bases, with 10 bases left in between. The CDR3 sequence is CASRRKGNTGELFF. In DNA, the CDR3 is TGTGCCAGCAGGAGGAAGGGCAACACCGGGGAGCTGTTTTTT.